Given below is one T cell receptor (beta chain) in context. This CDR3 comprises 15 residues. V was pared by 0 bases and J by 4 bases, with 7 bases between. Germline V gene sequence: CDR1 SGHVS, CDR2 FQNEAQ. This table comes from immunoSEQ multiplex PCR, and its TCRdb copy is limited to in-frame clones, with some not included. The sample holds roughly 70,000 clones; approximately 93% are singletons and the top ten take about 0.35%. The sample comes from a study of technical replicates of blood from a few donors. The V gene is TRBV7-8, the J gene TRBJ2-6; D gene uncertain. Material for sequencing was T cells isolated from PBMCs. The receptor was isolated from a human donor in good health. DNA of the CDR3: TGTGCCAGCAGCTTAGCCGGGTCCGGGGCCAACGTCCTGACTTTC. It translates to CASSLAGSGANVLTF.